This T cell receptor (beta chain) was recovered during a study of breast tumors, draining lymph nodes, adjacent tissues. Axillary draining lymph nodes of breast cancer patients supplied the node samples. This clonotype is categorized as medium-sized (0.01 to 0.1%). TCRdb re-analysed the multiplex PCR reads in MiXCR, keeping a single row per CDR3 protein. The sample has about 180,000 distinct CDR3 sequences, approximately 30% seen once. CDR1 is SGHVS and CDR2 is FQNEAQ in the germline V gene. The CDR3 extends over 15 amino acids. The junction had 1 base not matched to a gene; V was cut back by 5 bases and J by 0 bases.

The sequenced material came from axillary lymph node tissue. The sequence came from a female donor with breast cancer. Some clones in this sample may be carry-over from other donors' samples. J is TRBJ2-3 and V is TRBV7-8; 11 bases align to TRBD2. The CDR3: CASSGLAGSTDTQYF. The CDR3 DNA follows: TGTGCCAGCAGCGGACTAGCGGGCAGCACAGATACGCAGTATTTT.